The 24 T cell receptor beta chains listed next were all sequenced from one sample in a study of blood T cells in healthy people across ages. It was with a sample-barcoded 5' primer and a J-beta primer mix that a second PCR of about 6 to 11 cycles was run. TCRdb independently ran MiXCR on the 5' RACE reads; one entry per CDR3 protein. Of roughly 1,300,000 distinct CDR3 sequences in the sample, approximately 63% were seen once. The sequencing sample was made of blood. Source of these receptors: a man aged 18 to 29 in good health.

The gene calls are TRBV9 and TRBJ1-5; D not resolved. The CDR3 loop spans 13 amino acids. V was pared by 6 bases and J by 4 bases, with 11 bases between. In germline, CDR1 is SGDLS, CDR2 YYNGEE. The CDR3 sequence is CASTAGPNQPQHF. The CDR3 bases are TGTGCCAGCACAGCAGGCCCGAATCAGCCCCAGCATTTT.

J is TRBJ1-4 and V is TRBV20-1; tentative D call: TRBD1 (5 bases). There are 14 residues in the CDR3. V lost 0 bases and J 8 bases, leaving 13 bases between the germline ends. Germline CDR1 is DFQATT and CDR2 is SNEGSKA (reference sequence). The DNA for the CDR3 is TGCAGTGCTAGAGATCCCGCCTGGGGCGAAAAACTGTTTTTT. Protein: CSARDPAWGEKLFF.

The chain employs TRBV4-2 and TRBJ2-2; 9 bases line up with TRBD2. Germline V gene lookup returns CDR1 LGHNA and CDR2 YNFKEQ. The CDR3 is 18 amino acids. Trimming cost V 3 bases and J 2 bases; bases outside gene matches: 10. The CDR3, as DNA: TGTGCCAGCAGCCACCCAGTTTTTAGCGGGGGTAACACCGGGGAGCTGTTTTTT. Translated, it gives CASSHPVFSGGNTGELFF.

The chain combines TRBV9 with TRBJ2-2, with 9 bases lining up with TRBD2. CDR3 length: 17 amino acids. Trimming at V came to 4 bases and at J to 0 bases, leaving 7 bases not matched to a gene. The V gene's germline CDR1 is SGDLS and CDR2 YYNGEE. The CDR3 region has the DNA TGTGCCAGCAGCCCACTAGCGGGCCTCGCGAACACCGGGGAGCTGTTTTTT. Protein sequence: CASSPLAGLANTGELFF.

This chain uses TRBV28 with TRBJ1-2, with D perhaps TRBD1 (6 bases). V was trimmed by 8 bases and J by 4 bases, leaving 20 bases between them. In germline, CDR1 is MDHEN, CDR2 SYDVKM. The CDR3 length is 15 residues. DNA for the CDR3: TGTGCCAGCGTGACAGGACGCCAGCTTTGCTATGGCTACACCTTC. Translated, it gives CASVTGRQLCYGYTF.

Comments on this clonotype: A read error may account for a junction end that differs from germline. This chain connects TRBV25-1 to TRBJ2-3; 10 nucleotides agree with TRBD2. There are 19 residues in the CDR3. The V gene's germline CDR1 is MGHDK and CDR2 SYGVNS. This CDR3 is CVSNDPSGGARGSTDTQYF. CDR3 in DNA: TGTGTCAGCAATGACCCAAGCGGGGGGGCCCGAGGGAGCACAGATACGCAGTATTTT.

This clonotype has a handful of counts. CDR3 nucleotide sequence: TGTGCCAGCAGTTTTACAGGGGGATTGACCTACGAGCAGTACTTC. It specifies CASSFTGGLTYEQYF. This chain uses TRBV28 with TRBJ2-7; 8 bases map to TRBD1. CDR1 and CDR2 from the germline V gene are MDHEN and SYDVKM. CDR3 length equals 15 residues. V was pared by 3 bases and J by 2 bases, with 6 bases of the junction left unmatched.

CDR3 residues: CASVNLEGNYGYTF. CDR3 bases: TGTGCCAGCGTTAACCTAGAGGGTAACTATGGCTACACCTTC. V usage is TRBV6-5 and J usage is TRBJ1-2; D unresolved. V was trimmed by 8 bases and J by 1 base, leaving 14 bases between them. In germline, CDR1 is MNHEY, CDR2 SVGAGI. The CDR3 contains 14 residues.

This clonotype appeared once. The V and J genes are TRBV20-1 and TRBJ2-5, with a weak D call TRBD2 (5 bases). This CDR3 is 12 amino acids long. The germline CDR1 and CDR2 sequences are DFQATT and SNEGSKA (reference sequence). In DNA, the CDR3 is TGCAGAGCAGGAGCTGGCCTGCGGGCCCAGTACTTC. Encoded protein: CRAGAGLRAQYF.

For this clonotype: One end of the junction varies from germline; a read error may be responsible. CDR3 protein: CAGSLETERGYTF. In DNA form, the CDR3 reads TGTGCCGGCAGCTTAGAGACAGAAAGAGGCTACACCTTC. This chain joins TRBV7-9 and TRBJ1-2; possible D gene TRBD1, 5 bases. The CDR3 spans 13 residues. Germline V CDR1 and CDR2: SEHNR, FQNEAQ (reference sequence).

This clonotype was counted between two and nine times. This chain joins TRBV11-2 and TRBJ2-7; D is unresolved. Trimming took 5 bases from V and 3 from J, leaving 8 bases between them. This CDR3 region has 12 residues. Germline CDR1 is SGHAT and CDR2 is FQNNGV. Here the CDR3 DNA reads TGTGCCAGCAGCGCCATCTACTACGAGCAGTACTTC. Amino acid sequence: CASSAIYYEQYF.

This clonotype was seen only a few times. This sequence joins TRBV25-1 and TRBJ2-3, with D possibly being TRBD2 (6 bases). The CDR3 has 16 residues. Germline V gene sequence: CDR1 MGHDK, CDR2 SYGVNS. Trimming removed 4 bases at V and 1 base at J, with 15 bases between. The CDR3 region is CASSAKTASGTDTQYF. In DNA form, the CDR3 reads TGTGCCAGCAGTGCAAAGACGGCTAGCGGCACAGATACGCAGTATTTT.

The rearrangement joins TRBV11-2 to TRBJ2-5; 14 bases agree with TRBD2. The J segment lost 5 bases and the V segment lost 5 bases, leaving 10 bases of the junction unmatched. CDR1 and CDR2 from the germline V gene are SGHAT and FQNNGV. The CDR3 length is 17 residues. In DNA form, the CDR3 reads TGTGCCAGCAGCACCGGGACTAGCGGGAGTTCCAGCGAGACCCAGTACTTC. The encoded protein is CASSTGTSGSSSETQYF.

The J gene is TRBJ2-7, the V gene TRBV10-3, with TRBD2 identical over 14 bases. Germline CDR1 is ENHRY and CDR2 is SYGVKD. Losses at the gene ends were 4 bases for V and 2 bases for J; bases not matched to a gene: 4. CDR3 size: 16 residues. The CDR3 nucleotides are TGTGCCATCAGTGTCTGGACTAGCGGGGGGACCTACGAGCAGTACTTC. This codes for CAISVWTSGGTYEQYF.

This clonotype was detected a few times. The CDR3 DNA reads TGCAGCGCAGGGGAGAATGAGCAGTTCTTC. Protein product: CSAGENEQFF. V and J are TRBV29-1 and TRBJ2-1; D perhaps matches TRBD1 (6 bases). V was cut by 7 bases and J by 7 bases, with 8 bases left in between. CDR1 and CDR2 from the germline V gene are SQVTM and ANQGSEA. The CDR3 is 10 amino acids.

This clonotype was seen only a few times. The rearrangement joins TRBV5-1 to TRBJ2-3, with 7 bases identical to TRBD2. The CDR3 has 17 amino acids. The germline CDR1 and CDR2 sequences are SGHRS and YFSETQ. J was trimmed by 0 bases and V by 4 bases; bases with no gene match: 11. The CDR3, as DNA: TGCGCCAGCAGCACCACTGGGGCTAGCGGAAGCACAGATACGCAGTATTTT. Translated, it gives CASSTTGASGSTDTQYF.

This chain joins TRBV14 and TRBJ2-3; D gene uncertain. The V gene lost 2 bases and the J gene lost 4 bases, with 10 bases spanning the gap. The CDR3 is 14 amino acids. Germline V gene sequence: CDR1 SGHDN, CDR2 FVKESK. The CDR3 DNA follows: TGTGCCAGCAGCCAACGCCCCCTACCAGATACGCAGTATTTT. Its translation: CASSQRPLPDTQYF. The full variable domain, rest sourced from reference TRBV14 and TRBJ2-3, is EAGVTQFPSHSVIEKGQTVTLRCDPISGHDNLYWYRRVMGKEIKFLLHFVKESKQDESGMPNNRFLAERTGGTYSTLKVQPAELEDSGVYFCASSQRPLPDTQYFGPGTRLTVL.

The CDR3 is CASSQGGRGVNTEAFF. CDR3 nucleotides: TGCGCCAGCAGCCAAGGGGGTAGAGGTGTGAACACTGAAGCTTTCTTT. V usage is TRBV4-1 and J usage is TRBJ1-1, with unresolved D. Per germline, CDR1 MGHRA and CDR2 YSYEKL. This CDR3 contains 16 residues. V shed 1 base and J shed 0 bases, with 12 bases lying between them.

The chain combines TRBV10-3 with TRBJ2-5; 7 positions match TRBD1. Unmatched junction bases numbered 10, after V lost 6 bases and J lost 3 bases. The CDR3 is 15 residues long. CDR1 is ENHRY, CDR2 SYGVKD, per germline. The CDR3 is CAISPTGTAEETQYF. CDR3 sequence (DNA): TGTGCCATCAGCCCCACCGGGACAGCAGAAGAGACCCAGTACTTC.

The chain has TRBV5-1 and TRBJ2-7; D gene unclear. Trimming took off 4 bases at V and 2 bases at J, with 10 bases between the two ends. Germline V gene data show CDR1 as SGHRS and CDR2 as YFSETQ. The CDR3 loop spans 13 amino acids. The CDR3 loop is CASSPWPAYEQYF. For the CDR3, the DNA is TGCGCCAGCAGCCCGTGGCCCGCCTACGAGCAGTACTTC.

This clonotype was observed many times. J is TRBJ2-1 and V is TRBV2; D remains unclear. This CDR3 contains 14 residues. The V end lost 7 bases, the J end lost 1 base, and 11 bases lay between the germline ends. The germline gives CDR1 SNHLY, CDR2 FYNNEI. CDR3 nucleotide sequence: TGTGCCAGCACTCCCGGCAGATCCTACAATGAGCAGTTCTTC. Protein product: CASTPGRSYNEQFF.

The chain is built from TRBV7-8 and TRBJ1-2; TRBD1 is a possible D gene (5 bases). This CDR3 comprises 13 residues. The germline V gene encodes CDR1 SGHVS and CDR2 FQNEAQ. V lost 5 bases and J lost 7, with 14 bases in between. The CDR3 DNA follows: TGTGCCAGCAGCCCCCCTGGGGGTGGTGGCTACACCTTC. Its translation is CASSPPGGGGYTF.

The chain links TRBV5-1 to TRBJ2-7; maybe TRBD2 (6 bases). Germline V gene sequence: CDR1 SGHRS, CDR2 YFSETQ. V was cut by 0 bases and J by 3 bases, with 13 bases left in between. The CDR3 has 15 amino acids. In DNA form, the CDR3 reads TGCGCCAGCAGCTTGGCTACGGGAGTGGGCTACGAGCAGTACTTC. It codes for CASSLATGVGYEQYF. Drawing the rest from reference TRBV5-1 and TRBJ2-7, the complete variable domain is KAGVTQTPRYLIKTRGQQVTLSCSPISGHRSVSWYQQTPGQGLQFLFEYFSETQRNKGNFPGRFSGRQFSNSRSEMNVSTLELGDSALYLCASSLATGVGYEQYFGPGTRLTVT.

The V and J genes are TRBV6-6 and TRBJ1-1, with D possibly TRBD1 on 5 matching bases. Germline V lookup: CDR1 MNHNY, CDR2 SVGAGI (reference sequence). The CDR3 spans 14 residues. V was pared by 7 bases and J by 4 bases, with 16 bases between. CDR3 amino acids: CASTKRERGTEAFF. CDR3 DNA: TGTGCCAGCACCAAAAGGGAGAGGGGCACTGAAGCTTTCTTT.